This note documents a single T cell receptor beta chain sequence. The antigen it recognizes is unknown. Base qualities are missing; no much larger clone stands one base away. The entry originates in a study of blood T cell repertoires in COVID-19 (dated by TCRdb to 2020 to 2022). About the study as a whole: The collaborator samples originated in the United States, Italy and Spain and spanned the acute and convalescent phases of COVID-19. The material from the prospective study consisted of cDNA or gDNA derived from T cells, B-cell-depleted T cells, or PBMCs. The dataset comprised deeply sampled blood TCRbeta repertoires from subjects exposed to, actively infected with, or recovered from COVID-19. The repertoires were released in a freely available public database meant as a resource for research on the immune response to SARS-CoV-2. Samples came from the ongoing ImmuneRACE study (first 160 participants) plus 1,254 subjects from 6 global collaborators. A de-identified subject ID, COVID-19 status, age in years and sex were almost always included in the sample metadata. Where HLA class I and class II types were available, the types were taken from metadata supplied by the sample provider, not from assay-based typing.

TCRbeta CDR3 regions were amplified from genomic DNA by means of the immunoSEQ Assay, a bias-controlled multiplex PCR. The authors' pipeline ran thus. Nucleated cell counts per sample were estimated from amplification of reference gene primers within the assay. To quantify the absolute abundance of each unique TCRbeta CDR3 rearrangement, sequence reads were collapsed and filtered. For each sample, productive Simpson clonality was calculated by taking the square root of Simpson's diversity index across productive rearrangements. TCRdb mirrors the immuneACCESS table, restricted to in-frame sequences. Some clones are absent from its copies; in checked studies, under half trace to an unresolved V gene, and the reason for the others is unknown. The D gene and trimming were derived from the DNA, and the V and J assignments and clone size from that table. The table for this sample lists 140,000 or so clones; roughly nine tenths of them were counted only once. Clones ranked in the top ten supply 2.5% to 3.5% of the sample.

Overall results and qualifications from the work: The amount of clinical and demographic metadata varied by source and participant and was provided uncurated.

Collaborating institutions collected whole blood in K2EDTA tubes following their own protocols. For TCRbeta analysis, collaborators shipped samples in one of three forms: frozen whole blood, isolated PBMCs, or DNA extracted from either of those sample types. There are 17 amino acids in the CDR3, from cysteine to phenylalanine inclusive. Of the read, only the CDR3 DNA is kept; its 51 bases are in frame from base 1. The chain couples TRBV21-1 to TRBJ2-1; the table's TRBD2 call for D was not verified on the DNA. TRBV21-1 is classified as a pseudogene. The TCR comes from a woman aged 55-75 years with active COVID-19. The sample was peripheral blood. The CDR3 loop reads CASTLREELAKNNEQFF. Here is the DNA: TGTGCCAGCACCCTAAGGGAAGAACTAGCGAAAAACAATGAGCAGTTCTTC.